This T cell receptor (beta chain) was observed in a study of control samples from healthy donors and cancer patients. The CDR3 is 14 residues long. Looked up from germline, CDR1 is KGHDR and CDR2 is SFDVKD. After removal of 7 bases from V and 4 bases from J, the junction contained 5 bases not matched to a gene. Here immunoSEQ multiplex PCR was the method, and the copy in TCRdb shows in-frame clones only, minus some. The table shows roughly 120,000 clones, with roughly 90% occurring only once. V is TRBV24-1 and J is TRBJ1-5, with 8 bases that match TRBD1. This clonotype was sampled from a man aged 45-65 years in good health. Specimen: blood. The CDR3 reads CATSDRGRNQPQHF. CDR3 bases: TGTGCCACCAGCGACAGGGGAAGAAATCAGCCCCAGCATTTT.